One sample yielded the 15 T cell receptor beta chains listed below, sequenced in a study of blood T cell repertoires in COVID-19. The repertoire was sequenced with immunoSEQ multiplex PCR; TCRdb's copy has only in-frame clones and lacks some. The table includes about 160,000 clones, 65% to 80% detected once. The sequenced sample was peripheral blood. All receptors derive from a man in his 60s with acute or convalescent COVID-19.

The table lists this clone with a count of one. V is TRBV29-1 and J is TRBJ2-3; tentative D call: TRBD1 (5 bases). Deletions cut 2 bases from V and 2 bases from J, with 26 bases between. The CDR3 has 19 amino acids. Germline V gives CDR1 SQVTM, CDR2 ANQGSEA. The CDR3 sequence is CSVESRYPNPRANTDTQYF. DNA for the CDR3: TGCAGCGTTGAATCTCGGTACCCAAACCCCAGGGCGAACACAGATACGCAGTATTTT.

This chain joins TRBV2 and TRBJ1-2, with 10 bases identical to TRBD1. The CDR3 is 15 amino acids. V dropped 3 bases and J dropped 4; count of bases not matched to a gene: 5. The germline V gene has CDR1 SNHLY and CDR2 FYNNEI. The CDR3 sequence: CASSDDRGRSYGYTF. The CDR3 region has the DNA TGTGCCAGCAGTGATGACAGGGGGCGTAGCTATGGCTACACCTTC.

The CDR3 is CASSLSGTTSNYGYTF. CDR3 bases: TGTGCCAGCTCACTGAGCGGGACAACCTCTAACTATGGCTACACCTTC. This chain links TRBV18 with TRBJ1-2, with D perhaps matching TRBD1 (6 bases). The CDR3 loop spans 16 amino acids. Germline values: CDR1 KGHSH, CDR2 LQKENI. Deletions cut 4 bases from V and 0 bases from J, with 15 bases between. The whole variable domain, remainder taken from reference TRBV18 and TRBJ1-2, is NAGVMQNPRHLVRRRGQEARLRCSPMKGHSHVYWYRQLPEEGLKFMVYLQKENIIDESGMPKERFSAEFPKEGPSILRIQQVVRGDSAAYFCASSLSGTTSNYGYTFGSGTRLTVV.

The chain has TRBV6-1 and TRBJ2-2, with TRBD1 identical over 7 bases. The junction had 0 bases not matched to a gene; V was cut back by 1 base and J by 1 base. The CDR3 runs to 15 residues. Germline loops: CDR1 MNHNS, CDR2 SASEGT. CDR3 protein: CASSEGTGNTGELFF. The CDR3 DNA is TGTGCCAGCAGTGAAGGGACAGGGAACACCGGGGAGCTGTTTTTT.

The chain employs TRBV10-3 and TRBJ2-3, with TRBD2 matching 7 bases. Germline lookup yields CDR1 ENHRY and CDR2 SYGVKD. The CDR3 sequence is 14 residues long. Trimming at V came to 7 bases and at J to 5 bases, leaving 9 bases not matched to a gene. The chain's CDR3 is CAITLGLEGDTQYF. The CDR3 nucleotides read TGTGCCATCACTCTAGGACTAGAGGGAGATACGCAGTATTTT.

V is TRBV4-3 and J is TRBJ1-4; D not resolved. The CDR3 is made up of 19 amino acids. V was trimmed by 0 bases and J by 0 bases, leaving 17 bases between them. CDR1 is LGHNA, CDR2 YSLEER, per germline. The CDR3 loop reads CASSQDRGGSLATNEKLFF. DNA of the CDR3: TGCGCCAGCAGCCAAGATCGGGGAGGGAGCCTTGCAACTAATGAAAAACTGTTTTTT.

This sequence joins TRBV5-1 and TRBJ2-1; 9 bases agree with TRBD1. CDR1 and CDR2 (germline): SGHRS, YFSETQ. There are 17 residues in the CDR3. The junction had 6 bases not matched to a gene; V was cut back by 0 bases and J by 2 bases. This CDR3 reads CASSLAGTGHPYNEQFF. CDR3 coding DNA: TGCGCCAGCAGCTTGGCCGGGACAGGGCACCCCTACAATGAGCAGTTCTTC. Complete variable domain (other parts from reference TRBV5-1 and TRBJ2-1): KAGVTQTPRYLIKTRGQQVTLSCSPISGHRSVSWYQQTPGQGLQFLFEYFSETQRNKGNFPGRFSGRQFSNSRSEMNVSTLELGDSALYLCASSLAGTGHPYNEQFFGPGTRLTVL.

The chain recombines TRBV30 with TRBJ1-1; 7 bases line up with TRBD1. The CDR3 is made up of 16 amino acids. Germline V lookup: CDR1 GTSNPN, CDR2 SVGIG (reference sequence). V gave up 2 bases and J gave up 3 bases; unmatched junction bases: 12. The CDR3 DNA is TGTGCCTGGAGTTCACCCCTCGACAGGGCAGACACTGAAGCTTTCTTT. Protein sequence: CAWSSPLDRADTEAFF.

The V call is TRBV5-4, the J call TRBJ1-2; 8 positions agree with TRBD1. Germline V gives CDR1 SGHNT, CDR2 YYREEE (reference sequence). The CDR3 is made up of 14 amino acids. V shed 2 bases, J shed 7 bases, and the junction held 7 bases outside the gene matches. CDR3 in amino acids: CASSLGQGLPGYTF. The CDR3 nucleotides read TGTGCCAGCAGCTTAGGACAGGGTCTACCTGGCTACACCTTC.

This chain links TRBV3-1 (or the pseudogene TRBV3-2) with TRBJ2-5, with 7 nucleotides matching TRBD2. There are 15 residues in the CDR3. Trimming cost V 2 bases and J 2 bases; bases outside gene matches: 5. Germline values: CDR1 LGHDT, CDR2 YNNKEL (reference sequence). DNA for the CDR3: TGTGCCAGCAGCCAACGGCGGGGGATTCAAGAGACCCAGTACTTC. This translates into CASSQRRGIQETQYF.

The chain employs TRBV5-8 and TRBJ2-3; 13 bases match TRBD2. V shed 4 bases and J 2 bases; nucleotides not matched to a gene: 4. This CDR3 is built from 16 residues. CDR1 is SGHTS, CDR2 YDEGEE, per germline. In nucleotides, the CDR3 is TGTGCCAGCAGCACACTAGCGGGGGGGCTCACAGATACGCAGTATTTT. Protein product: CASSTLAGGLTDTQYF.

This chain links TRBV5-5 with TRBJ1-3; D is unclear. Germline V gene sequence: CDR1 SGHKS, CDR2 YYEKEE (reference sequence). V shed 1 base and J shed 0 bases, with 8 bases lying between them. The CDR3 has 15 residues. The CDR3 protein is CASSLYSPSGNTIYF. CDR3 nucleotide sequence: TGTGCCAGCAGCTTGTACAGTCCCTCTGGAAACACCATATATTTT.

In its sample, this clone was seen once. The chain has TRBV12-3 or TRBV12-4 and TRBJ1-2, with D possibly TRBD1 on 5 matching bases. Trimming took 7 bases from V and 1 from J, leaving 10 bases between them. The CDR3 runs 13 residues. The CDR3 spells CASNPGHNYGYTF. CDR3 coding DNA: TGTGCCAGCAACCCAGGGCATAACTATGGCTACACCTTC.

This clone was picked up a small number of times. This chain links TRBV2 with TRBJ2-1; D is undetermined. This CDR3 spans 15 amino acids. The ends were cut back, 0 bases at V and 4 bases at J, with 10 bases in the middle. CDR1 is SNHLY, CDR2 FYNNEI, per germline. The DNA for the CDR3 is TGTGCCAGCAGTGAAGCAGAACTATATTACAATGAGCAGTTCTTC. Encoded protein: CASSEAELYYNEQFF.

The rearrangement links TRBV15 to TRBJ2-1; possibly TRBD1 for D (5 bases). The CDR3 extends over 17 amino acids. V gave up 4 bases and J gave up 4 bases, with 20 bases separating them. Germline V gene sequence: CDR1 LNHNV, CDR2 YYDKDF (reference sequence). The CDR3 nucleotides read TGTGCCACCAGCAAAGAGAGCGCAGGGAACTCTTACAATGAGCAGTTCTTC. This translates into CATSKESAGNSYNEQFF.